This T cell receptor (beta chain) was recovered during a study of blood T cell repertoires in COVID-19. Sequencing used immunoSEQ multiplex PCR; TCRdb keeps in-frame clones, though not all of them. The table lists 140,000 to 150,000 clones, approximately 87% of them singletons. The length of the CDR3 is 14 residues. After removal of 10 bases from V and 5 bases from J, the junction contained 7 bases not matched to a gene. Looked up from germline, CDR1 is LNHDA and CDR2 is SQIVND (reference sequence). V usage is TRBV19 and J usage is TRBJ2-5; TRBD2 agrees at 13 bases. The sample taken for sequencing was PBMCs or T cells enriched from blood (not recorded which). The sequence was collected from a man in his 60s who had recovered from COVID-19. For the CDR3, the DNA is TGTGCCACCAGGACTAGCGGGGGTGGGGAGACCCAGTACTTC. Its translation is CATRTSGGGETQYF.